This passage covers 3 T cell receptor beta chains from one sample sequenced in a study of liver allograft versus peripheral blood T cells. On the study more broadly: Transplanted-liver and recipient peripheral blood T cell receptor repertoires were compared.

Via MiXCR, TCRdb re-called the reads, giving one row per CDR3 protein. The sample consists of around 13,000 distinct CDR3 sequences, 28% of them appearing once. These receptors were obtained from a human patient who had a liver transplant. Certain T cells may be donor cells from the graft.

V gene TRBV27 combines with J gene TRBJ2-1, with 8 nucleotides matching TRBD1. J lost 4 bases, V lost 7 bases, and 12 bases had no gene match. The CDR3 length is 16 residues. Germline CDR1 MNHEY, CDR2 SMNVEV (reference sequence). CDR3 bases: TGTGCCAGCAACGTAAAGGGACAGGCGGGGTACAATGAGCAGTTCTTC. Protein: CASNVKGQAGYNEQFF.

The table lists this clonotype with many counts. The rearrangement links TRBV10-3 to TRBJ1-2; D remains unclear. Per the germline V gene, CDR1 is ENHRY and CDR2 is SYGVKD. The CDR3 loop spans 12 amino acids. Trimming pared 5 bases from V and 8 bases from J, leaving 12 bases between. The CDR3 here is CAISTTVIGYTF. The CDR3 DNA follows: TGTGCCATCAGTACGACGGTTATAGGCTACACCTTC.

The CDR3 region is CASSNEGLTYEEQYF. The CDR3, as DNA: TGTGCCAGCAGTAATGAGGGACTGACCTACGAAGAGCAGTACTTC. This chain joins TRBV6-5 and TRBJ2-7; perhaps TRBD2 as D (6 bases). Trimming stripped 5 bases from V and 7 bases from J, with 21 bases between. Germline V lookup: CDR1 MNHEY, CDR2 SVGAGI. The CDR3 covers 15 residues.